This TCR beta chain is drawn from a study of shared T cell receptors in the human thymus. Trimming left V 4 bases short and J 2 bases short, with 7 bases between. There are 13 residues in the CDR3. In germline, CDR1 is SGHVS, CDR2 FNYEAQ. The assay was immunoSEQ multiplex PCR, and TCRdb's table has in-frame clones only and misses some. Of about 380,000 clones detected, approximately 95% appear once; the ten largest clones hold roughly 0.02%. This chain connects TRBV7-6 to TRBJ2-3; D ambiguous. This receptor was taken from a human donor. Sequencing was performed on thymocytes. CDR3 region: CASSWAPTDTQYF. Written as DNA, the CDR3 is TGTGCCAGCAGCTGGGCCCCCACAGATACGCAGTATTTT.